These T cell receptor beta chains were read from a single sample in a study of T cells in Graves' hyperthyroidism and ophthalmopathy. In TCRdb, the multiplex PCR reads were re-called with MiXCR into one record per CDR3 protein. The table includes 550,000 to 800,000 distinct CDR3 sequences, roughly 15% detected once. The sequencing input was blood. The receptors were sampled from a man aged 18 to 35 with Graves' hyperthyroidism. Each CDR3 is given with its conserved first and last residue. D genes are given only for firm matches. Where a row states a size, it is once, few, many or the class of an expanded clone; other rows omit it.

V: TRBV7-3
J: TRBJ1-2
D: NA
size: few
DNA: TGTGCCAGCAGCTGGTGGCCTAACTATGGCTACACCTTC
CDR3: CASSWWPNYGYTF

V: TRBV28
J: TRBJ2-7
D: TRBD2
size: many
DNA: TGTGCCAGCAGTTTGGGGGGGGGAGAGGCCTACGAGCAGTACTTC
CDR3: CASSLGGGEAYEQYF

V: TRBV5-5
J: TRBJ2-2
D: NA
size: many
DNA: TGTGCCAGCAGCCCCAGACTTAGCGCGAACACCGGGGAGCTGTTTTTT
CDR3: CASSPRLSANTGELFF

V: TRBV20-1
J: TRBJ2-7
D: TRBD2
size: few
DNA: TGCAGTGCTCGCACTAGCGGGGGGGTTTGGGAGCAGTACTTC
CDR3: CSARTSGGVWEQYF

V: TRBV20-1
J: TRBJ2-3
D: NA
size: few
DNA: TGCAGTACACGGATCCCCCCGGAGGTGCAGTATTTT
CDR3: CSTRIPPEVQYF

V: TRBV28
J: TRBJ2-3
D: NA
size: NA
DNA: TGTGCCAGCAGTTCCAGCCAGGGTCCTTTCACAGATACGCAGTATTTT
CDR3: CASSSSQGPFTDTQYF

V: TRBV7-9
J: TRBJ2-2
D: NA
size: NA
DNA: TGTGCCAGCAGTTTTGAGGACAGGAACACCGGGGAGCTGTTTTTT
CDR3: CASSFEDRNTGELFF

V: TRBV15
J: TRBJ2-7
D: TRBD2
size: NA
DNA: TGTGCCACCAGCAAGACTAGCGGGTACGAGCAGTACTTC
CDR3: CATSKTSGYEQYF

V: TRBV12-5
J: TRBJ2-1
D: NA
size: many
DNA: TGTGCTAGTGGTTTGGGGCTTAGCGGAAATCTCCGGGGTGAGCAGTTCTTC
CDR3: CASGLGLSGNLRGEQFF

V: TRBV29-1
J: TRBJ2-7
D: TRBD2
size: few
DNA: TGCAGCGTTAGGACTCCTGGACTAGCGGGAGCAAGATACGAGCAGTACTTC
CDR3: CSVRTPGLAGARYEQYF

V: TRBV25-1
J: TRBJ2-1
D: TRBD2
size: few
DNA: TGTGCCAGCAGTGACGTGGGGGGACTAGCGGGAGGGACCTCCTACAATGAGCAGTTCTTC
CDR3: CASSDVGGLAGGTSYNEQFF

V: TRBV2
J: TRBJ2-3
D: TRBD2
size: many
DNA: TGTGCCAGCGCGCTCGGGAGGGCCGCAGATACGCAGTATTTT
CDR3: CASALGRAADTQYF

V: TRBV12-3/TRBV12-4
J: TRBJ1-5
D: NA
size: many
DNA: TGTGCCAGCAGTCCCCAAATTCAGCCCCAGCATTTT
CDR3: CASSPQIQPQHF

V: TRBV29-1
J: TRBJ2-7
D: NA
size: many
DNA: TGCAGCGTTGGATCGGACTACGAGCAGTACTTC
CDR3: CSVGSDYEQYF

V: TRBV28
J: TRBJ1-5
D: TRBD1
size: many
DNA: TGTGCCAGCAGTTCCTCAGTCCAGGGGGGCAATCAGCCCCAGCATTTT
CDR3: CASSSSVQGGNQPQHF

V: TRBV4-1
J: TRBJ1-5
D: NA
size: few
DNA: TGCGCCAGCAGCCAATACTCAGTCTATCAGCCCCAGCATTTT
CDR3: CASSQYSVYQPQHF

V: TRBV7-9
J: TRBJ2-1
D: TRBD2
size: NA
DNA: TGTGCCAGCAGCACGGGGGGAGCGGGAGGATATTACAATGAGCAGTTCTTC
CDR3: CASSTGGAGGYYNEQFF

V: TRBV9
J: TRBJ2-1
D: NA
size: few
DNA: TGTGCCAGCAGCGGCCGGACTACCGGCTACAATGAGCAGTTCTTC
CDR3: CASSGRTTGYNEQFF

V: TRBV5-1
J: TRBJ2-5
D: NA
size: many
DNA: TGCGCCAGCAGCTCGCTGGGGCCCCAAGAGACCCAGTACTTC
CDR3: CASSSLGPQETQYF

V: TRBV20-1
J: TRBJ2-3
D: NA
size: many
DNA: TGCAGTGCTCCGTTAGCAACAGATACGCAGTATTTT
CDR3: CSAPLATDTQYF

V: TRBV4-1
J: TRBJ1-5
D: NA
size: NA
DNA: TGCGCCAGCAGCCAACCTGACAGACCCAATCAGCCCCAGCATTTT
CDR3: CASSQPDRPNQPQHF

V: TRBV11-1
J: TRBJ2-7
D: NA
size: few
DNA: TGTGCCAGCAGCTTCTCAGGCGTGTTTTCCTACGAGCAGTACTTC
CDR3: CASSFSGVFSYEQYF

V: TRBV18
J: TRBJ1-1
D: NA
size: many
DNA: TGTGCCAGCTCACCGGCGGACAGCTATATGAACACTGAAGCTTTCTTT
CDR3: CASSPADSYMNTEAFF

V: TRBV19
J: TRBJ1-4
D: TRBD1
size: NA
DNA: TGTGCCAGTAGCAGGGTCTATCTACAGGGGGCAGCTGAAAAACTGTTTTTT
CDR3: CASSRVYLQGAAEKLFF

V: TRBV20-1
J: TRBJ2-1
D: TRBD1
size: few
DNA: TGCAGTGCTAGGACAGGGTCCCTGCGTGAGCAGTTCTTC
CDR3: CSARTGSLREQFF

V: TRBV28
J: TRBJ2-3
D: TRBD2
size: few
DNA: TGTGCCAGCAGTTTATTAGCGGGGGGGCAGAATACGCAGTATTTT
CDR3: CASSLLAGGQNTQYF

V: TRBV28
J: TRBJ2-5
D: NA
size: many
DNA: TGTGCCAGCAGGATAACAGGGCGCAGTTGGGAGACCCAGTACTTC
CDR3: CASRITGRSWETQYF

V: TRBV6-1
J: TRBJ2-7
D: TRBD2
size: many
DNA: TGTGCCAGCAGTTTTACTTTAGCGGGGCCCATCGGCGAGCAGTACTTC
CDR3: CASSFTLAGPIGEQYF

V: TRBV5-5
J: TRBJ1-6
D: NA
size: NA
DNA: TGTGCCAGCAGAAGGGACGCCTCAAATTCACCCCTCCACTTT
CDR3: CASRRDASNSPLHF

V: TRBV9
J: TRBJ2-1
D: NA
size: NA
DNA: TGTGCCAGCAGCGTAGGGCCCTCCACTAATGAGCAGTTCTTC
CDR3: CASSVGPSTNEQFF

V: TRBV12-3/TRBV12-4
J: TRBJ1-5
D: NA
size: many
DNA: TGTGCCAGCAGTTTTGGGGGTTTGTATCAGCCCCAGCATTTT
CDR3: CASSFGGLYQPQHF

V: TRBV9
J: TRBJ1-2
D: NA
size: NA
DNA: TGTGCCAGCAGCGCCTGGGCCTATGGCTACACCTTC
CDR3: CASSAWAYGYTF

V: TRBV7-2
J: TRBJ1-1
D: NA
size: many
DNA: TGTGCCAGCAGCTTCTATAACACTGAAGCTTTCTTT
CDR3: CASSFYNTEAFF

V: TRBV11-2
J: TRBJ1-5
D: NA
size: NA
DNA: TGTGCCAGCAGCTTAGTTGATCGCAATCAGCCCCAGCATTTT
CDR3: CASSLVDRNQPQHF

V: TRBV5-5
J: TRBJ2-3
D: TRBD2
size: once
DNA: TGTGCCAGCAGCTCCGGGGCACTTGGACTAGCGGGAGCCCCAGATACGCAGTATTTT
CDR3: CASSSGALGLAGAPDTQYF

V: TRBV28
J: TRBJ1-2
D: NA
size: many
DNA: TGTGCCAGCAGTACCGGGGCTCCGCGGGGCTACACCTTC
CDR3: CASSTGAPRGYTF

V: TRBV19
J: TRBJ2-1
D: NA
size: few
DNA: TGTGCCAGTAGTCCCCCCCCTCCCCGAGAGGGGCAGTTCTTC
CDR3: CASSPPPPREGQFF

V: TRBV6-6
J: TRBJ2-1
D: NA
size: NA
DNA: TGTGCCAGCAGTTACGGGGCCGAGGGCAATGAGCAGTTCTTC
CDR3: CASSYGAEGNEQFF

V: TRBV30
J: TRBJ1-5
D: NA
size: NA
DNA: TGTGCCCTCAGCCTTAGGGTATCCAATCAGCCCCAGCATTTT
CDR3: CALSLRVSNQPQHF

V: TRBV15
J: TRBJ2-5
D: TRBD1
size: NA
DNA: TGTGCCACCAGCAGAGTAGGGACAGGGGTACACCAAGAGACCCAGTACTTC
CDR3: CATSRVGTGVHQETQYF

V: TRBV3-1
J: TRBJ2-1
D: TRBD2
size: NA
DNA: TGTGCCAGCAGCTCAAAGGGACTAGCGTTTGGGCAGTTCTTC
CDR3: CASSSKGLAFGQFF

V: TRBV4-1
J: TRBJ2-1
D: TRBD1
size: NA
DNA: TGCGCCAGCAGCCAGTCCGGGACAGGGACCGAGTACGGCGACAATGAGCAGTTCTTC
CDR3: CASSQSGTGTEYGDNEQFF